These 27 T cell receptor beta chains originate from one sample sequenced in a study of T cell repertoires in cytomegalovirus infection. Using its own MiXCR run on the reads, TCRdb lists one record per CDR3 protein. The sample lists about 47,000 distinct CDR3 sequences, under 20% seen once, with about 48% in the top ten. The antigens for these receptors are not known. Material: CD8+ T cells from cultured PBMCs, obtained from culture after CMV antigen stimulation. The receptors stem from a human donor in good health (CMV status not recorded). Some clones in this sample may be carry-over from other donors' samples.

The chain uses TRBV4-1 and TRBJ1-1; D is ambiguous. The CDR3 length is 13 residues. Germline CDR1 MGHRA, CDR2 YSYEKL. V dropped 4 bases and J dropped 3 bases, with 9 bases sitting between them. The CDR3 region is CASSREGHTEAFF. The CDR3 DNA reads TGCGCCAGCAGCCGGGAGGGTCACACTGAAGCTTTCTTT.

The chain combines TRBV3-1 with TRBJ2-1; D remains ambiguous. The CDR3 has 14 amino acids. Trimming stripped 1 base from V and 2 bases from J, with 6 bases between. CDR1 and CDR2 from the germline V gene are LGHDT and YNNKEL (reference sequence). In DNA form, the CDR3 reads TGTGCCAGCAGCCAAGTCGGACCCTACAATGAGCAGTTCTTC. Its translation: CASSQVGPYNEQFF.

This clonotype was picked up many times. This chain uses TRBV12-3 or TRBV12-4 with TRBJ1-2, with D hard to call. Trimming removed 5 bases at V and 5 bases at J, with 9 bases between. CDR3 length: 12 residues. The CDR3 region is CASSLGLYGYTF. In nucleotides, the CDR3 is TGTGCCAGCAGTCTTGGACTATATGGCTACACCTTC.

This clonotype was detected many times. The genes are TRBV7-2 and TRBJ2-1; TRBD2 matches at 9 bases. Looked up from germline, CDR1 is SGHTA and CDR2 is FQGNSA. The CDR3 is made up of 15 amino acids. After removal of 5 bases from V and 4 bases from J, the junction contained 6 bases not matched to a gene. As DNA, the CDR3 is TGTGCCAGCAGCCCCAATAGCGGGGGATACAATGAGCAGTTCTTC. Translation gives CASSPNSGGYNEQFF.

This chain uses TRBV6-1 with TRBJ1-2, with 10 bases fitting TRBD1. The CDR3 runs to 16 residues. The germline V gene encodes CDR1 MNHNS and CDR2 SASEGT. The J segment lost 7 bases and the V segment lost 5 bases, leaving 13 bases of the junction unmatched. The CDR3 loop is CASSLRDRGLSGGYTF. CDR3 DNA sequence: TGTGCCAGCAGTCTCCGGGACAGGGGATTATCTGGTGGCTACACCTTC.

This clonotype was seen ten or more times. The V and J genes are TRBV19 and TRBJ1-1; no definite D call. The CDR3 spans 10 residues. The germline V gene encodes CDR1 LNHDA and CDR2 SQIVND (reference sequence). The V end was cut by 7 bases, the J end by 10 bases, with 10 bases between. CDR3 loop: CASTLGVAFF. CDR3 DNA: TGTGCCAGTACCCTGGGTGTAGCTTTCTTT.

To note about this clonotype: One end of the junction fails to match germline, which may point to a read error. V usage is TRBV20-1 and J usage is TRBJ1-4; 8 bases fit TRBD1. This CDR3 is built from 12 residues. CDR1 is DFQATT and CDR2 is SNEGSKA in the germline V gene (reference sequence). CDR3 amino acids: CSVGQGGEKLFF. Written as DNA, the CDR3 is TGTAGTGTCGGACAGGGTGGTGAAAAACTGTTTTTT.

The V gene is TRBV6-5, the J gene TRBJ1-1; D call uncertain. Germline V gene sequence: CDR1 MNHEY, CDR2 SVGAGI. This CDR3 spans 13 amino acids. With 2 bases removed from V and 6 bases from J, the gap between germline ends came to 10 bases. Here the CDR3 DNA reads TGTGCCAGCAGTTACGGCAGCTTTTCTGAAGCTTTCTTT. The encoded protein is CASSYGSFSEAFF.

This clonotype was counted a few times. V is TRBV27 and J is TRBJ2-1; 7 nucleotides line up with TRBD2. Germline V lookup: CDR1 MNHEY, CDR2 SMNVEV (reference sequence). Trimming at V came to 3 bases and at J to 2 bases, leaving 7 bases not matched to a gene. The length of the CDR3 is 16 residues. The CDR3: CASSLSGLPPYNEQFF. The CDR3 region has the DNA TGTGCCAGCAGTTTGTCGGGACTACCCCCCTACAATGAGCAGTTCTTC.

The gene calls are TRBV28 and TRBJ2-3; 12 bases map to TRBD2. The V gene end was trimmed by 3 bases and the J gene end by 4 bases; junction bases not matched to a gene: 11. This CDR3 is 18 amino acids long. Germline CDR1 MDHEN, CDR2 SYDVKM. Here the CDR3 reads CASSFPSSGGARADTQYF. The CDR3 DNA follows: TGTGCCAGCAGTTTCCCCTCTAGCGGGGGGGCCAGGGCAGATACGCAGTATTTT.

This clonotype occurred many times. The gene calls are TRBV19 and TRBJ2-7; D may match TRBD1 or TRBD2 (5 bases each). With 3 bases removed from V and 0 bases from J, the gap between germline ends came to 9 bases. Germline-derived CDR1 and CDR2 are LNHDA and SQIVND (reference sequence). CDR3 length: 14 residues. The CDR3 sequence is CASSIGTGSYEQYF. CDR3 DNA sequence: TGTGCCAGTAGTATCGGGACCGGCTCCTACGAGCAGTACTTC.

Regarding this clonotype: Just one base apart from a much larger clone, this may be a read error. The chain joins TRBV27 to TRBJ2-2; TRBD2 matches 13 bases. Germline CDR1 reads MNHEY; CDR2 reads SMNVEV (reference sequence). This CDR3 has 17 amino acids. The CDR3 region is CASSIGLAGAETGERFF. CDR3 bases: TGTGCCAGCAGTATTGGACTAGCGGGAGCGGAAACCGGGGAGCGGTTTTTT.

This clonotype has only a few counts. The chain is built from TRBV5-1 and TRBJ2-1, with 8 bases lining up with TRBD2. With V trimmed by 1 base and J by 4 bases, 1 base remained unmatched. The germline CDR1 and CDR2 sequences are SGHRS and YFSETQ. The CDR3 covers 14 residues. The CDR3 region has the DNA TGCGCCAGCAGCTTGTCTAGCGGGTACAATGAGCAGTTCTTC. Protein product: CASSLSSGYNEQFF. The full variable domain, in which reference TRBV5-1 and TRBJ2-1 provide the parts outside the CDR3, is KAGVTQTPRYLIKTRGQQVTLSCSPISGHRSVSWYQQTPGQGLQFLFEYFSETQRNKGNFPGRFSGRQFSNSRSEMNVSTLELGDSALYLCASSLSSGYNEQFFGPGTRLTVL.

The rearrangement joins TRBV7-9 to TRBJ2-7; 7 bases line up with TRBD1. J gave up 2 bases and V 5 bases, and 6 bases lay outside the gene matches. CDR3 length equals 14 residues. Per the germline V gene, CDR1 is SEHNR and CDR2 is FQNEAQ (reference sequence). CDR3 sequence (DNA): TGTGCCAGCAGCGACCGGGACAGTCCCTACGAGCAGTACTTC. Translation: CASSDRDSPYEQYF. Based on the CDR3 plus reference TRBV7-9 and TRBJ2-7, the full variable domain is DTGVSQNPRHKITKRGQNVTFRCDPISEHNRLYWYRQTLGQGPEFLTYFQNEAQLEKSRLLSDRFSAERPKGSFSTLEIQRTEQGDSAMYLCASSDRDSPYEQYFGPGTRLTVT.

This clonotype was seen ten or more times. The J gene is TRBJ1-1, the V gene TRBV4-3; TRBD1 aligns across 9 bases. Per germline, CDR1 LGHNA and CDR2 YSLEER. V was pared by 1 base and J by 3 bases, with 0 bases of the junction left unmatched. The CDR3 runs to 14 residues. The CDR3 bases are TGCGCCAGCAGCCAAGGGACAGGGGACACTGAAGCTTTCTTT. Translating it yields CASSQGTGDTEAFF.

The J gene is TRBJ2-3, the V gene TRBV20-1, with D maybe TRBD2 (6 bases). Germline V lookup: CDR1 DFQATT, CDR2 SNEGSKA (reference sequence). The CDR3 consists of 15 residues. Between the trimmed V and J ends, which lost 8 bases and 2 bases, there was a span of 20 bases. The CDR3 DNA is TGCAGTCCCTCGAAGAGCGGGTTTGACACAGATACGCAGTATTTT. Residues: CSPSKSGFDTDTQYF.

This clonotype was detected only a few times. The J gene is TRBJ1-5, the V gene TRBV2, with TRBD1 identical over 7 bases. The CDR3 is 18 amino acids. After removal of 2 bases from V and 0 bases from J, the junction contained 10 bases not matched to a gene. The V gene's germline CDR1 is SNHLY and CDR2 FYNNEI. CDR3 residues: CASSESRRGGFSNQPQHF. In DNA, the CDR3 is TGTGCCAGCAGTGAATCCCGCAGGGGGGGCTTTAGCAATCAGCCCCAGCATTTT.

The chain has TRBV19 and TRBJ2-1, with 13 bases identical to TRBD2. CDR3 length: 17 residues. V dropped 3 bases and J dropped 6; count of bases not matched to a gene: 8. The germline V gene encodes CDR1 LNHDA and CDR2 SQIVND (reference sequence). CDR3 protein: CASSIYGLAGVVNEQFF. In DNA, the CDR3 is TGTGCCAGTAGTATTTATGGACTAGCGGGGGTCGTCAATGAGCAGTTCTTC.

This clonotype was detected many times. The CDR3 sequence: CASSAIAGSGTDTQYF. Here the CDR3 DNA reads TGTGCCAGCAGCGCCATAGCGGGAAGTGGGACAGATACGCAGTATTTT. This chain links TRBV9 with TRBJ2-3; the match to TRBD2 covers 8 bases. The CDR3 spans 16 residues. CDR1 and CDR2 (germline): SGDLS, YYNGEE. The junction had 9 bases not matched to a gene; V was cut back by 3 bases and J by 3 bases.

This clonotype was seen many times. This chain uses TRBV27 with TRBJ1-1; no reliable D call. This CDR3 has 14 residues. V dropped 0 bases and J dropped 9 bases, with 14 bases sitting between them. Germline V gene lookup returns CDR1 MNHEY and CDR2 SMNVEV (reference sequence). The CDR3 loop is CASSLSLGINQAFF. CDR3 DNA sequence: TGTGCCAGCAGTTTATCGTTGGGGATAAATCAAGCTTTCTTT.

The CDR3 sequence: CASVSGASTDTQYF. For the CDR3, the DNA is TGTGCCAGCGTCAGCGGGGCAAGCACAGATACGCAGTATTTT. The chain has TRBV7-2 and TRBJ2-3; 7 nucleotides line up with TRBD2. Trimming at V came to 8 bases and at J to 0 bases, leaving 5 bases not matched to a gene. The CDR3 consists of 14 residues. Germline loops: CDR1 SGHTA, CDR2 FQGNSA.

This clonotype has a handful of counts. This rearrangement joins TRBV20-1 to TRBJ1-1, with D possibly matching TRBD1 (5 bases). From germline, CDR1 is DFQATT and CDR2 SNEGSKA (reference sequence). Trimming took 5 bases from V and 0 from J, leaving 13 bases between them. This CDR3 spans 14 amino acids. The CDR3 loop is CSAGGVHMNTEAFF. As DNA, the CDR3 is TGCAGTGCTGGGGGGGTCCATATGAACACTGAAGCTTTCTTT.

This chain links TRBV29-1 with TRBJ1-6; 9 bases fit TRBD1. Germline CDR1 and CDR2: SQVTM and ANQGSEA. This CDR3 comprises 18 residues. The trim removed 3 bases at V and 2 bases at J, leaving 11 bases unmatched. The CDR3 sequence is CSVESRDRVAAYNSPLHF. The CDR3 bases are TGCAGCGTTGAGTCCCGGGACAGGGTAGCGGCCTATAATTCACCCCTCCACTTT.

This clonotype was recorded at least ten times. The CDR3 DNA reads as TGCGCCAGCAGCTTGGGACTAGCGGGAGGAGGAGAGACCCAGTACTTC. Translating gives CASSLGLAGGGETQYF. This chain links TRBV5-1 with TRBJ2-5; 13 bases agree with TRBD2. The CDR3 is 16 amino acids. Germline CDR1 and CDR2: SGHRS and YFSETQ. The trim removed 0 bases at V and 4 bases at J, leaving 3 bases unmatched.

This clonotype appeared a few times. V gene TRBV7-2 combines with J gene TRBJ2-3; 10 bases are shared with TRBD2. Germline V gives CDR1 SGHTA, CDR2 FQGNSA. CDR3 length equals 16 residues. V was pared by 1 base and J by 3 bases, with 4 bases of the junction left unmatched. CDR3 in amino acids: CASSLVAGGITDTQYF. The CDR3 DNA is TGTGCCAGCAGCTTAGTAGCGGGAGGTATAACAGATACGCAGTATTTT.

This chain connects TRBV20-1 to TRBJ2-7, with 7 bases aligning to TRBD1. The germline gives CDR1 DFQATT, CDR2 SNEGSKA (reference sequence). This CDR3 is 14 amino acids long. V lost 6 bases and J lost 3; bases outside the gene matches: 11. The CDR3 is CSALKGQVNYEQYF. Here the CDR3 DNA reads TGCAGTGCCCTGAAAGGACAGGTAAACTACGAGCAGTACTTC.

This clonotype has a handful of counts. This chain joins TRBV6-5 and TRBJ2-7, with no clear D. From germline, CDR1 is MNHEY and CDR2 SVGAGI. CDR3 length: 12 residues. V was cut by 7 bases and J by 3 bases, with 10 bases left in between. The CDR3 here is CASNSPGYEQYF. CDR3 nucleotide sequence: TGTGCCAGCAATTCTCCGGGCTACGAGCAGTACTTC.